Listed below are T cell receptor beta chains from one sample, sequenced in a study of regulatory T cells in long-lasting Graves disease. Using its own MiXCR run on the multiplex PCR reads, TCRdb lists one record per CDR3 protein. The table records about 470,000 distinct CDR3 sequences, less than 25% of them present only once. The source was peripheral blood mononuclear cells (PBMCs), collected when the disease was refractory, from a patient treated with antithyroid drugs. Receptors were obtained from a female donor with Graves disease. Each CDR3 is given with its conserved first and last residue. Each record gives: D gene, J gene, CDR3 length, clone size, V gene, CDR3 DNA, CDR3 protein. A D gene is named only where the DNA matches it firmly. Expanded clones are given a class, and other clones once, few, many or no size at all.

NA TRBJ1-2 13 many TRBV29-1 TGCAGCGTTGAACTTGGGCCTAACTATGGCTACACCTTC CSVELGPNYGYTF
TRBD1 TRBJ1-2 15 many TRBV28 TGTGCCAGCAGTCCATGGACAGGGACTAACTATGGCTACACCTTC CASSPWTGTNYGYTF
NA TRBJ2-7 12 NA TRBV28 TGTGCCAGCACAATAAGCTCCTACGAGCAGTACTTC CASTISSYEQYF
TRBD2 TRBJ2-2 17 NA TRBV6-5 TGTGCCAGCAGTTACTCGACTAGCGGGAGGAACACCGGGGAGCTGTTTTTT CASSYSTSGRNTGELFF
NA TRBJ2-7 14 few TRBV19 TGTGCCAGTAGGAAAGAACAGCGAGCCTACGAGCAGTACTTC CASRKEQRAYEQYF
NA TRBJ2-5 15 many TRBV28 TGTGCCAGCAGTCCCCTGGGAGTAGGTCGAGAGACCCAGTACTTC CASSPLGVGRETQYF
NA TRBJ2-5 14 many TRBV28 TGTGCCAGCAGTCAGAGAGAGTACCAAGAGACCCAGTACTTC CASSQREYQETQYF
NA TRBJ1-5 15 few TRBV9 TGTGCCAGCAGCGTAGCAGGGTTGAGCAATCAGCCCCAGCATTTT CASSVAGLSNQPQHF
TRBD1 TRBJ2-5 12 few TRBV29-1 TGCAGCGGAGGGACAGGGGGAGAGACCCAGTACTTC CSGGTGGETQYF
NA TRBJ2-5 15 NA TRBV7-7 TGTGCTAGCAGCTTAGTCGGGCAGGCCGAAGAGACCCAGTACTTC CASSLVGQAEETQYF